The 30 T cell receptor beta chains presented below share a single source sample, sequenced in a study of blood T cell repertoires in COVID-19. The repertoire was sequenced with immunoSEQ multiplex PCR; TCRdb's copy has only in-frame clones and lacks some. The repertoire holds tens of thousands of clones, with about 90% as singletons. Sample: peripheral blood. These receptor sequences come from a woman older than 75 with active or convalescent COVID-19.

This chain uses TRBV14 with TRBJ1-2; D remains unclear. The CDR3 loop spans 15 amino acids. In germline, CDR1 is SGHDN, CDR2 FVKESK. V was trimmed by 0 bases and J by 4 bases, leaving 12 bases between them. The CDR3 nucleotides are TGTGCCAGCAGCCAAGAAATCTCCGGGAGCTATGGCTACACCTTC. Amino acid sequence: CASSQEISGSYGYTF.

V gene TRBV7-3 combines with J gene TRBJ2-1; 14 nucleotides align to TRBD2. This CDR3 has 18 amino acids. Looked up from germline, CDR1 is SGHTA and CDR2 is FQGTGA. After removal of 1 base from V and 8 bases from J, the junction contained 10 bases not matched to a gene. CDR3 loop: CASSLIGVGTSGSYEQFF. CDR3 in DNA: TGTGCCAGCAGCTTAATAGGCGTCGGGACTAGCGGGAGCTATGAGCAGTTCTTC.

CDR3 DNA sequence: TGTGCCAGCAGCGTAGGTCAGGCCCTGAACACTGAAGCTTTCTTT. Its protein product is CASSVGQALNTEAFF. The chain has TRBV9 and TRBJ1-1, with unresolved D. This CDR3 is built from 15 residues. V gave up 0 bases and J gave up 0 bases, with 9 bases separating them. Germline-derived CDR1 and CDR2 are SGDLS and YYNGEE.

The chain carries TRBV9 and TRBJ2-2; TRBD1 aligns across 8 bases. Per the germline V gene, CDR1 is SGDLS and CDR2 is YYNGEE. V shed 4 bases, J shed 1 base, and the junction held 6 bases outside the gene matches. The CDR3 is made up of 16 amino acids. The CDR3 nucleotides are TGTGCCAGCAGCCCGTATACAGGGGGGAACACCGGGGAGCTGTTTTTT. Translation gives CASSPYTGGNTGELFF.

The V and J genes are TRBV7-2 and TRBJ2-7; 7 bases agree with TRBD1. Germline CDR1 reads SGHTA; CDR2 reads FQGNSA. The V and J ends lost 5 bases and 6 bases, in that order; junction bases with no gene match: 7. This CDR3 contains 13 residues. CDR3 nucleotide sequence: TGTGCCAGCAGCCCTACAGGGGCGGGCGAGCAGTACTTC. Translating it yields CASSPTGAGEQYF. The full variable domain, its missing parts supplied by reference TRBV7-2 and TRBJ2-7, is GAGVSQSPSNKVTEKGKDVELRCDPISGHTALYWYRQSLGQGLEFLIYFQGNSAPDKSGLPSDRFSAERTGGSVSTLTIQRTQQEDSAVYLCASSPTGAGEQYFGPGTRLTVT.

In DNA, the CDR3 is TGTGCCAGCAGCCCTCCGGGTAGCTCCTACAATGAGCAGTTCTTC. Its protein is CASSPPGSSYNEQFF. The genes are TRBV7-9 and TRBJ2-1, with no clear D. CDR3 length: 15 residues. The V gene lost 5 bases and the J gene lost 0 bases, with 11 bases spanning the gap. CDR1 and CDR2 (germline): SEHNR, FQNEAQ (reference sequence). The full variable domain, with the rest looked up from reference TRBV7-9 and TRBJ2-1, is DTGVSQNPRHKITKRGQNVTFRCDPISEHNRLYWYRQTLGQGPEFLTYFQNEAQLEKSRLLSDRFSAERPKGSFSTLEIQRTEQGDSAMYLCASSPPGSSYNEQFFGPGTRLTVL.

This sequence joins TRBV15 and TRBJ2-5, with D possibly being TRBD2 (5 bases). The CDR3 contains 16 residues. CDR1 and CDR2 (germline): LNHNV, YYDKDF (reference sequence). The V gene lost 1 base and the J gene lost 1 base, with 13 bases spanning the gap. CDR3 nucleotide sequence: TGTGCCACCAGCAGAGGTGCAGCGGAGTCCCAAGAGACCCAGTACTTC. Translating gives CATSRGAAESQETQYF.

The genes are TRBV15 and TRBJ1-5; no definite D call. Trimming took off 0 bases at V and 7 bases at J, with 16 bases between the two ends. CDR1 and CDR2 (germline): LNHNV, YYDKDF (reference sequence). The length of the CDR3 is 16 residues. The CDR3 here is CATSRDRILGGQPQHF. The CDR3 nucleotides read TGTGCCACCAGCAGAGATAGGATCCTAGGCGGGCAGCCCCAGCATTTT.

The genes are TRBV7-8 and TRBJ2-5; TRBD2 matches 9 bases. This CDR3 has 16 amino acids. V shed 3 bases and J 0 bases; nucleotides not matched to a gene: 5. Germline CDR1 is SGHVS and CDR2 is FQNEAQ. The CDR3 is CASSFQTSGYQETQYF. For the CDR3, the DNA is TGTGCCAGCAGCTTCCAGACTAGCGGATACCAAGAGACCCAGTACTTC.

This rearrangement joins TRBV9 to TRBJ2-7; 7 positions agree with TRBD2. CDR1 is SGDLS, CDR2 YYNGEE, per germline. The CDR3 runs 15 residues. After removal of 4 bases from V and 7 bases from J, the junction contained 14 bases not matched to a gene. Here the CDR3 DNA reads TGTGCCAGCAGCCCCTGGGAGGGATCCTCGTTGGAGCAGTACTTC. Its translation is CASSPWEGSSLEQYF.

V usage is TRBV21-1 and J usage is TRBJ2-5; the DNA was not used to check the table's D call, TRBD2. TRBV21-1 is reported as a pseudogene. This CDR3 spans 19 amino acids. CDR3 region: CATDPGTSGRVRIQETQYF. In DNA form, the CDR3 reads TGTGCCACCGACCCCGGGACTAGCGGGAGGGTCAGGATCCAAGAGACCCAGTACTTC.

The CDR3 DNA reads TGCAGCGGTACCTGGGGCTTGGACACTGAAGCTTTCTTT. Translating gives CSGTWGLDTEAFF. V and J are TRBV29-1 and TRBJ1-1; tentatively, D is TRBD1 (5 bases). Germline lookup yields CDR1 SQVTM and CDR2 ANQGSEA. This CDR3 is 13 amino acids long. V shed 7 bases and J shed 3 bases, with 15 bases lying between them. Combining the CDR3 with reference TRBV29-1 and TRBJ1-1 gives the whole variable domain SAVISQKPSRDICQRGTSLTIQCQVDSQVTMMFWYRQQPGQSLTLIATANQGSEATYESGFVIDKFPISRPNLTFSTLTVSNMSPEDSSIYLCSGTWGLDTEAFFGQGTRLTVV.

The rearrangement joins TRBV6-4 to TRBJ2-2; perhaps TRBD2 as D (6 bases). V was trimmed by 1 base and J by 4 bases, leaving 10 bases between them. Germline V lookup: CDR1 MRHNA, CDR2 SNTAGT. This CDR3 is 15 amino acids long. The CDR3 DNA is TGTGCCAGCAGTGACTTGGGGGGAGCCACCGGGGAGCTGTTTTTT. Protein sequence: CASSDLGGATGELFF.

The V and J genes are TRBV9 and TRBJ1-2, with 9 bases lining up with TRBD1. The CDR3 is 15 amino acids. In germline, CDR1 is SGDLS, CDR2 YYNGEE. Trimming removed 4 bases from V and 4 bases from J; junction bases left unmatched: 8. CDR3 nucleotides: TGTGCCAGCAGCCCACAGGGGGCGTTGTTCTATGGCTACACCTTC. Translating it yields CASSPQGALFYGYTF.

The chain links TRBV10-3 to TRBJ2-3, with TRBD2 matching over 12 bases. The V and J ends lost 6 bases and 6 bases, in that order; junction bases with no gene match: 7. Per the germline V gene, CDR1 is ENHRY and CDR2 is SYGVKD. This CDR3 is built from 15 residues. The CDR3 loop reads CAISLLAGGPDTQYF. CDR3 nucleotide sequence: TGTGCCATCAGCCTCCTAGCGGGAGGGCCGGATACGCAGTATTTT.

This clone was detected once. V is TRBV19 and J is TRBJ2-3, with a possible D match to TRBD2 (6 bases). The CDR3 loop spans 16 amino acids. The germline gives CDR1 LNHDA, CDR2 SQIVND (reference sequence). Trimming cost V 5 bases and J 2 bases, with 17 bases left between them. CDR3 sequence: CASSRNREQNTDTQYF. The CDR3 nucleotides are TGTGCCAGTAGTCGAAACCGGGAGCAGAACACAGATACGCAGTATTTT.

The gene calls are TRBV5-1 and TRBJ1-2; D is unclear. The V end lost 3 bases, the J end lost 8 bases, and 8 bases lay between the germline ends. Germline V gene data show CDR1 as SGHRS and CDR2 as YFSETQ. The CDR3 is made up of 11 amino acids. The DNA for the CDR3 is TGCGCCAGCAGCTGGGCTGAGGGCTACACCTTC. This sequence encodes CASSWAEGYTF.

About this clone itself: The same CDR3 is also encoded by other DNA sequences in this sample. CDR3 protein: CATSDPRQGDTEAFF. The CDR3 region has the DNA TGTGCCACCAGTGACCCCAGGCAAGGTGACACTGAAGCTTTCTTT. The chain is built from TRBV24-1 and TRBJ1-1; D is uncertain. Germline CDR1 KGHDR, CDR2 SFDVKD. V dropped 4 bases and J dropped 3 bases, with 14 bases sitting between them. CDR3 length: 15 amino acids.

The V call is TRBV6-6, the J call TRBJ2-7; D perhaps matches TRBD1 (6 bases). CDR3 length equals 15 residues. CDR1 is MNHNY, CDR2 SVGAGI, per germline (reference sequence). V was shortened by 5 bases and J by 6 bases, with 20 bases between the two germline ends. CDR3 in DNA: TGTGCCAGCAGTGGGATCAGGGGACAAACTTCCGAGCAGTACTTC. It encodes CASSGIRGQTSEQYF.

The chain carries TRBV3-1 (or the pseudogene TRBV3-2) and TRBJ2-3; 9 bases match TRBD1. V dropped 1 base and J dropped 4; count of bases not matched to a gene: 3. CDR1 and CDR2 from the germline V gene are LGHDT and YNNKEL (reference sequence). The CDR3 consists of 15 residues. CDR3 sequence (DNA): TGTGCCAGCAGCCAAGGGGGACAGGGCGCAGATACGCAGTATTTT. It translates to CASSQGGQGADTQYF.

The chain employs TRBV6-5 and TRBJ1-1, with 10 bases aligning to TRBD1. V shed 6 bases and J 6 bases; nucleotides not matched to a gene: 10. This CDR3 has 15 amino acids. Germline V gene data show CDR1 as MNHEY and CDR2 as SVGAGI. CDR3 sequence: CASRMDRGVMAEAFF. CDR3 DNA sequence: TGTGCCAGCAGGATGGACAGGGGGGTCATGGCTGAAGCTTTCTTT.

The genes are TRBV5-4 and TRBJ1-2; D is ambiguous. Per germline, CDR1 SGHNT and CDR2 YYREEE (reference sequence). The V and J ends lost 2 bases and 6 bases respectively, with 11 bases between them. This CDR3 is 13 amino acids long. The CDR3 DNA is TGTGCCAGCAGCTTTGCGGAGGTGAATGGCTACACCTTC. Residues: CASSFAEVNGYTF.

The sample holds one count of this clone. The V and J genes are TRBV2 and TRBJ1-2; TRBD1 aligns across 8 bases. The CDR3 consists of 12 residues. V lost 8 bases and J lost 4; bases outside the gene matches: 3. The V gene's germline CDR1 is SNHLY and CDR2 FYNNEI. CDR3 DNA sequence: TGTGCCAGCCAGGACAGGGCCTATGGCTACACCTTC. This sequence encodes CASQDRAYGYTF. The full variable domain, completed using reference TRBV2 and TRBJ1-2, is EPEVTQTPSHQVTQMGQEVILRCVPISNHLYFYWYRQILGQKVEFLVSFYNNEISEKSEIFDDQFSVERPDGSNFTLKIRSTKLEDSAMYFCASQDRAYGYTFGSGTRLTVV.

This rearrangement joins TRBV7-2 to TRBJ1-5, with TRBD1 as a possible D gene (6 bases). There are 15 residues in the CDR3. V gave up 1 base and J gave up 3 bases, with 10 bases separating them. Per germline, CDR1 SGHTA and CDR2 FQGNSA. CDR3 sequence (DNA): TGTGCCAGCAGCTTAGGAGGGGGAGTCAATCAGCCCCAGCATTTT. This codes for CASSLGGGVNQPQHF.

V and J are TRBV10-3 and TRBJ1-4; D is possibly TRBD1 (6 bases). Germline V gene data show CDR1 as ENHRY and CDR2 as SYGVKD. The CDR3 consists of 17 residues. The V and J ends lost 0 bases and 6 bases respectively, with 17 bases between them. The CDR3 loop is CAISESIVGGRHEKLFF. As DNA, the CDR3 is TGTGCCATCAGTGAGTCGATAGTCGGGGGGCGACATGAAAAACTGTTTTTT.

The genes are TRBV7-2 and TRBJ1-2; 7 bases are a match to TRBD1. Trimming removed 2 bases from V and 4 bases from J; junction bases left unmatched: 1. Germline-derived CDR1 and CDR2 are SGHTA and FQGNSA. The CDR3 is made up of 13 amino acids. The CDR3 DNA reads as TGTGCCAGCAGCTTAAGGGGGCTCTATGGCTACACCTTC. This gives the protein CASSLRGLYGYTF. The full variable domain, in which reference TRBV7-2 and TRBJ1-2 provide the parts outside the CDR3, is GAGVSQSPSNKVTEKGKDVELRCDPISGHTALYWYRQSLGQGLEFLIYFQGNSAPDKSGLPSDRFSAERTGGSVSTLTIQRTQQEDSAVYLCASSLRGLYGYTFGSGTRLTVV.

The rearrangement uses TRBV7-9 and TRBJ2-2; 7 bases are shared with TRBD1. CDR3 length: 13 residues. V shed 5 bases, J shed 6 bases, and the junction held 3 bases outside the gene matches. Per germline, CDR1 SEHNR and CDR2 FQNEAQ (reference sequence). The DNA for the CDR3 is TGTGCCAGCAGCCCTGGACAGGCCGGGGAGCTGTTTTTT. This encodes CASSPGQAGELFF.

V and J are TRBV18 and TRBJ1-1; D call uncertain. The CDR3 spans 12 residues. Trimming left V 2 bases short and J 7 bases short, with 8 bases between. Germline V gives CDR1 KGHSH, CDR2 LQKENI. In DNA form, the CDR3 reads TGTGCCAGCTCACCAGTAACCTATGAAGCTTTCTTT. Translated: CASSPVTYEAFF.

The V and J genes are TRBV7-9 and TRBJ1-1, with 7 bases lining up with TRBD1. Germline V gene lookup returns CDR1 SEHNR and CDR2 FQNEAQ (reference sequence). V shed 4 bases, J shed 6 bases, and the junction held 5 bases outside the gene matches. The CDR3 has 13 amino acids. The CDR3 loop reads CASSYTGDSEAFF. The CDR3 bases are TGTGCCAGCAGCTACACAGGGGACTCTGAAGCTTTCTTT.

The chain uses TRBV12-3 or TRBV12-4 and TRBJ1-5; no reliable D call. The CDR3 runs to 13 residues. The V end lost 2 bases, the J end lost 4 bases, and 6 bases lay between the germline ends. This CDR3 is CASSLSENQPQHF. CDR3 coding DNA: TGTGCCAGCAGTTTATCCGAGAATCAGCCCCAGCATTTT.